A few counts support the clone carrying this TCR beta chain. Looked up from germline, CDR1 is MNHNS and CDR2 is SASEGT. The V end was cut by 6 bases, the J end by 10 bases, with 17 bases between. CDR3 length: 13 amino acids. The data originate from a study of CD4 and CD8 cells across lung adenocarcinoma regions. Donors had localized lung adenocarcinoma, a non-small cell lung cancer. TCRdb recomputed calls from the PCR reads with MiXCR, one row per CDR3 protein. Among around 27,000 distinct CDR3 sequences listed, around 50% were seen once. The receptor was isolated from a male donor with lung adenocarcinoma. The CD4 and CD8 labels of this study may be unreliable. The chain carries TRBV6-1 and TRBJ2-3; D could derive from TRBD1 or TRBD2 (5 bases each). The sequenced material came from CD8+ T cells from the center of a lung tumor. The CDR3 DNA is TGTGCCAGCAGGCCAGGGTTCGCCGGGGCGCAGTATTTT. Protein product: CASRPGFAGAQYF.